This entry concerns a single TCR beta chain. Antigen specificity is unknown. Template material for TCR beta VDJ and CDR3 profiling consisted of genomic DNA. One entry per CDR3 protein results from TCRdb running MiXCR on the reads. The table includes under 350,000 distinct CDR3 sequences, 56% detected once. Patients chosen for sequencing had shown CD8+CD57+ cell expansion by flow cytometry. This record belongs to a study of CD8+CD57+ T cells in acquired aplastic anemia. Across the study: Sorting CD4+ and CD8+ cells gave DNA averaging around 3 ug. Broader study findings: In CD8+ cells, Simpson's diversity showed no significant difference between patients and controls. In common between the patients and the controls were some 29 CD8+ CDR3 sequences.

The sequence was collected from a human donor with aplastic anemia. The specimen was sorted CD4+, CD8+, or CD8+CD57+ T cells (not recorded which) from PBMCs.

DNA of the CDR3: TGTGCCAGCAGCTTAGCGGAGAGTAGCGGGGGGCTCTACTACGAGCAGTACTTC. Translation: CASSLAESSGGLYYEQYF. The chain recombines TRBV7-2 with TRBJ2-7, with 10 bases fitting TRBD2. The CDR3 consists of 18 residues. The germline V gene has CDR1 SGHTA and CDR2 FQGNSA. After removal of 0 bases from V and 3 bases from J, the junction contained 11 bases not matched to a gene.